The text below deals with one T cell receptor (beta chain). Germline CDR1 reads LGHDT; CDR2 reads YNNKEL (reference sequence). V was cut by 0 bases and J by 0 bases, with 6 bases left in between. The CDR3 has 15 amino acids. The data were obtained in a study of early T cells in non-severe SARS-CoV-2 infection. Unique molecular identifiers tagged individual cDNA molecules. TCRdb re-derived calls from the 5' RACE reads in MiXCR, one entry per CDR3 protein. Among roughly 75,000 distinct CDR3 sequences listed, 9% to 10% were seen once. The receptor was isolated from an adult who was a healthcare worker with PCR-confirmed SARS-CoV-2 infection or an uninfected control (not recorded which). The specimen sequenced was whole blood. The chain recombines TRBV3-1 with TRBJ2-4; D not resolved. The CDR3 spells CASSQDFVAKNIQYF. The CDR3 nucleotides are TGTGCCAGCAGCCAAGACTTTGTAGCCAAAAACATTCAGTACTTC.